Here is one TCR beta chain with its context. As yet, its antigen is unknown. The sample originates from a study of T cell responses to AZD1222 COVID-19 vaccine. The study, taken as a whole, reports: At study baseline, merely five or six AZD1222 recipients were seropositive. Targeting of unmutated variant regions was reportedly seen in nearly half of spike-specific TCRs.

This table comes from immunoSEQ multiplex PCR, and its TCRdb copy is limited to in-frame clones, with some not included. In the table there are 130,000 or so clones, around 90% of which are singletons. The sample was peripheral blood, taken 28 days after the second dose of the MenACWY control vaccine. The sequence was obtained from an adult who received the MenACWY meningococcal vaccine as a control.

The CDR3 coding sequence is TGCGCCAGCAGCCGAACAGAGACCCAGTACTTC. Translation gives CASSRTETQYF. The rearrangement uses TRBV5-1 and TRBJ2-5; D uncertain. CDR1 and CDR2 from the germline V gene are SGHRS and YFSETQ. The CDR3 runs 11 residues. Trimming stripped 4 bases from V and 4 bases from J, with 5 bases between.